This TCR beta chain was identified during a study of shared clonotypes between healthy human individuals. The CDR3 is made up of 16 amino acids. Germline CDR1 reads LNHNV; CDR2 reads YYDKDF (reference sequence). Losses at the gene ends were 5 bases for V and 2 bases for J; bases not matched to a gene: 12. Assay: immunoSEQ multiplex PCR; the TCRdb copy retains only in-frame clones and omits some. The sample includes roughly 2.2 million clones, approximately 93% of them seen just once. The V gene is TRBV15, the J gene TRBJ2-7; 7 bases map to TRBD2. The clonotype originates from a man younger than 35 in good health. Some clones in this sample may be carry-over from other donors' samples. Source material: naive CD4+ T cells from PBMCs. Sample subset: CD45RA+ positively selected. CDR3 protein: CATSGYQRDGAYEQYF. CDR3 nucleotide sequence: TGTGCCACCAGCGGTTATCAGCGGGACGGAGCCTACGAGCAGTACTTC.